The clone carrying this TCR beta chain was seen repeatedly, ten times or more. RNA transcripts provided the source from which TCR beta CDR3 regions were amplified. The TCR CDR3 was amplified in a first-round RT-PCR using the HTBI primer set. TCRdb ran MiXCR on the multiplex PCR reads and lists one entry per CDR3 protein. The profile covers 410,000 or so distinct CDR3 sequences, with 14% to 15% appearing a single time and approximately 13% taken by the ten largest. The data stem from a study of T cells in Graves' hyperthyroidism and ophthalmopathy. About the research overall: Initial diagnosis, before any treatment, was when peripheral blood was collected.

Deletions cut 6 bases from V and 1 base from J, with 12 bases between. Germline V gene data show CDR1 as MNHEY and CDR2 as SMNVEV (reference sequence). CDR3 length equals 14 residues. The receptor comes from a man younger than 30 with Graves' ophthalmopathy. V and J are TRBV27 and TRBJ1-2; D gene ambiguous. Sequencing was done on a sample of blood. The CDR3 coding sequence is TGTGCCAGCAGCCTGACGGACCGTAACTATGGCTACACCTTC. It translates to CASSLTDRNYGYTF.